These 29 T cell receptor beta chains share one sample of origin, sequenced in a study of beta chain features in type 1 diabetes. Regarding the study as a whole: People with Type 1 diabetes carried modestly yet significantly shorter TCRB CDR3s in all four CD4+ subsets.

What these receptors recognize is not known. cDNA synthesis used the whole RNA isolate, giving expressed TCRB sequences. The data were produced by immunoSEQ multiplex PCR, yet TCRdb's version contains in-frame clones alone and is incomplete. Of approximately 44,000 clones in the sample, 66% are singletons; the top ten hold roughly 2.2%. The source material was Tregs from blood. The receptors were gathered from a young woman with type 1 diabetes.

The genes are TRBV7-2 and TRBJ2-3, with a possible D match to TRBD2 (6 bases). The CDR3 extends over 12 amino acids. CDR1 and CDR2 (germline): SGHTA, FQGNSA. Between the trimmed V and J ends, which lost 3 bases and 7 bases, there was a span of 8 bases. CDR3 region: CASSFGGYTQYF. DNA for the CDR3: TGTGCCAGCAGCTTTGGGGGGTATACGCAGTATTTT.

The chain uses TRBV9 and TRBJ2-3; 12 nucleotides line up with TRBD2. J gave up 1 base and V 0 bases, and 0 bases lay outside the gene matches. The CDR3 is 16 residues long. Germline CDR1 SGDLS, CDR2 YYNGEE. The CDR3 DNA sequence: TGTGCCAGCAGCGTAGGGACTAGCGGGGGCACAGATACGCAGTATTTT. Amino acids: CASSVGTSGGTDTQYF.

The rearrangement links TRBV6-1 to TRBJ1-5; D is ambiguous. The CDR3 loop spans 11 amino acids. V shed 5 bases and J shed 5 bases, with 4 bases lying between them. CDR1 is MNHNS, CDR2 SASEGT, per germline. The CDR3 DNA reads as TGTGCCAGCAGTTCTGATCAGCCCCAGCATTTT. It codes for CASSSDQPQHF.

The table lists this clone with a count of one. The chain uses TRBV7-2 and TRBJ2-5, with D possibly matching TRBD1 (5 bases). Germline CDR1 is SGHTA and CDR2 is FQGNSA. V lost 3 bases, J lost 4 bases, and 9 bases lay in between. This CDR3 contains 13 residues. CDR3 residues: CASSFHRSETQYF. CDR3 DNA sequence: TGTGCCAGCAGCTTCCACAGGTCAGAGACCCAGTACTTC.

The gene calls are TRBV29-1 and TRBJ2-7; 7 positions agree with TRBD1. With V trimmed by 5 bases and J by 4 bases, 8 bases remained unmatched. The germline gives CDR1 SQVTM, CDR2 ANQGSEA. The CDR3 runs 13 residues. Here the CDR3 reads CSVLTGMGYEQYF. In DNA, the CDR3 is TGCAGCGTTTTGACAGGGATGGGGTACGAGCAGTACTTC.

The CDR3 DNA reads as TGCGCCAGCAGCCAAGACCGCGGGGGAGACTATGGCTACACCTTC. Protein: CASSQDRGGDYGYTF. The chain employs TRBV4-1 and TRBJ1-2; maybe TRBD1 (5 bases). CDR1 and CDR2 from the germline V gene are MGHRA and YSYEKL. This CDR3 region has 15 residues. Trimming took 0 bases from V and 3 from J, leaving 11 bases between them.

This clone was counted a few times. The DNA for the CDR3 is TGTGCCAGCAGCTTAGTCTCGGGGGGGAACACTGAAGCTTTCTTT. It specifies CASSLVSGGNTEAFF. V usage is TRBV7-2 and J usage is TRBJ1-1, with D possibly being TRBD1 (5 bases). From germline, CDR1 is SGHTA and CDR2 FQGNSA. The CDR3 runs to 15 residues. V dropped 1 base and J dropped 1 base, with 10 bases sitting between them.

This clone occurred once. This rearrangement joins TRBV5-4 to TRBJ2-3; the match to TRBD2 covers 7 bases. This CDR3 region has 15 residues. Germline CDR1 reads SGHNT; CDR2 reads YYREEE (reference sequence). After removal of 1 base from V and 3 bases from J, the junction contained 5 bases not matched to a gene. The CDR3 bases are TGTGCCAGCAGCTTGACTCCACTAGCGACAGATACGCAGTATTTT. Its translation is CASSLTPLATDTQYF.

This clone was picked up one time. The rearrangement links TRBV20-1 to TRBJ2-3; no clear D gene. Germline lookup yields CDR1 DFQATT and CDR2 SNEGSKA (reference sequence). Deletions cut 2 bases from V and 5 bases from J, with 5 bases between. This CDR3 has 11 amino acids. In nucleotides, the CDR3 is TGCAGTGCTAGACTTAGAGATACGCAGTATTTT. Protein product: CSARLRDTQYF.

This chain links TRBV19 with TRBJ2-7; D is unclear. Per the germline V gene, CDR1 is LNHDA and CDR2 is SQIVND (reference sequence). Trimming removed 6 bases at V and 1 base at J, with 16 bases between. This CDR3 is built from 15 residues. The CDR3 reads CASRGSVTGSYEQYF. The CDR3 nucleotides are TGTGCCAGTAGAGGAAGTGTGACGGGTTCCTACGAGCAGTACTTC.

The chain links TRBV5-5 to TRBJ2-5; TRBD2 is a possible D gene (6 bases). Trimming cost V 2 bases and J 1 base, with 9 bases left between them. Germline CDR1 SGHKS, CDR2 YYEKEE (reference sequence). The CDR3 contains 14 residues. The CDR3 loop is CASSFSGVQETQYF. CDR3 DNA: TGTGCCAGCAGCTTCTCGGGGGTCCAAGAGACCCAGTACTTC.

V gene TRBV5-5 combines with J gene TRBJ2-7; a possible D gene is TRBD1 (6 bases). CDR1 and CDR2 from the germline V gene are SGHKS and YYEKEE (reference sequence). The CDR3 runs to 15 residues. Trimming left V 4 bases short and J 7 bases short, with 21 bases between. DNA of the CDR3: TGTGCCAGCAGCCCGACGACAGGCACCCGGGGAGAGCAGTACTTC. Encoded protein: CASSPTTGTRGEQYF.

The chain links TRBV7-2 to TRBJ2-3; TRBD2 matches 11 bases. Germline assignment: CDR1 SGHTA and CDR2 FQGNSA. The V and J ends lost 4 bases and 1 base, in that order; junction bases with no gene match: 10. The CDR3 loop spans 18 amino acids. The CDR3 protein is CASSWRPQLAGGTDTQYF. CDR3 DNA sequence: TGTGCCAGCAGCTGGCGCCCACAACTAGCGGGGGGCACAGATACGCAGTATTTT.

The chain couples TRBV7-2 to TRBJ2-5, with a tentative D call TRBD2 (5 bases). Germline assignment: CDR1 SGHTA and CDR2 FQGNSA. Trimming left V 5 bases short and J 5 bases short, with 18 bases between. CDR3 length: 15 amino acids. The CDR3 nucleotides read TGTGCCAGCAGCCCAGCGCCGCGGACTTGGGAGACCCAGTACTTC. Its translation: CASSPAPRTWETQYF.

This sequence joins TRBV6-5 and TRBJ2-7, with D perhaps TRBD1 (6 bases). Between the trimmed V and J ends, which lost 6 bases and 5 bases, there was a span of 20 bases. The germline gives CDR1 MNHEY, CDR2 SVGAGI. This CDR3 has 15 amino acids. The CDR3 coding sequence is TGTGCCAGCAGGGGGCCCCGACAGGCGCGCGACGAGCAGTACTTC. Translated, it gives CASRGPRQARDEQYF.

This sequence joins TRBV5-4 and TRBJ1-3, with 7 bases matching TRBD1. The CDR3 totals 16 residues. J was trimmed by 0 bases and V by 2 bases; bases with no gene match: 5. Germline values: CDR1 SGHNT, CDR2 YYREEE (reference sequence). CDR3 sequence: CASSFAGGNSGNTIYF. The CDR3 DNA reads TGTGCCAGCAGCTTCGCAGGGGGAAACTCTGGAAACACCATATATTTT. Full variable domain (remainder filled in from reference TRBV5-4 and TRBJ1-3): ETGVTQSPTHLIKTRGQQVTLRCSSQSGHNTVSWYQQALGQGPQFIFQYYREEENGRGNFPPRFSGLQFPNYSSELNVNALELDDSALYLCASSFAGGNSGNTIYFGEGSWLTVV.

The genes are TRBV6-1 and TRBJ2-2; 7 positions agree with TRBD2. From germline, CDR1 is MNHNS and CDR2 SASEGT. J gave up 3 bases and V 8 bases, and 9 bases lay outside the gene matches. CDR3 length equals 15 residues. The CDR3 spells CASRGGAGDTGELFF. The CDR3, as DNA: TGTGCCAGCCGGGGAGGGGCGGGGGACACCGGGGAGCTGTTTTTT.

The chain employs TRBV27 and TRBJ2-3; D not certain. CDR3 length: 11 residues. CDR1 MNHEY and CDR2 SMNVEV come from the germline V gene (reference sequence). The ends were cut back, 4 bases at V and 7 bases at J, with 6 bases in the middle. The CDR3 coding sequence is TGTGCCAGCAGTTCGTATAATACGCAGTATTTT. This sequence encodes CASSSYNTQYF.

This clone has only a few counts. The chain recombines TRBV5-1 with TRBJ1-1; no clear D. The V end was cut by 0 bases, the J end by 1 base, with 4 bases between. CDR1 and CDR2 from the germline V gene are SGHRS and YFSETQ. This CDR3 has 13 amino acids. For the CDR3, the DNA is TGCGCCAGCAGCTTGGGAGGGAACACTGAAGCTTTCTTT. Amino acid sequence: CASSLGGNTEAFF.

The sample holds a few counts of this clone. This chain connects TRBV29-1 to TRBJ2-1, with TRBD1 matching 7 bases. Trimming took 6 bases from V and 4 from J; bases not matched to a gene: 3. Germline lookup yields CDR1 SQVTM and CDR2 ANQGSEA. CDR3 size: 12 residues. CDR3 coding DNA: TGCAGCGTGGGACAGCTTTACAATGAGCAGTTCTTC. It yields the protein CSVGQLYNEQFF.

The gene calls are TRBV7-9 and TRBJ1-1; D gene ambiguous. The CDR3 totals 13 residues. The V end lost 6 bases, the J end lost 6 bases, and 14 bases lay between the germline ends. The germline V gene encodes CDR1 SEHNR and CDR2 FQNEAQ (reference sequence). This CDR3 reads CASRTRGGSEAFF. CDR3 nucleotides: TGTGCCAGCAGGACCCGGGGTGGTTCTGAAGCTTTCTTT. Supplemented by reference TRBV7-9 and TRBJ1-1, the full variable domain reads DTGVSQNPRHKITKRGQNVTFRCDPISEHNRLYWYRQTLGQGPEFLTYFQNEAQLEKSRLLSDRFSAERPKGSFSTLEIQRTEQGDSAMYLCASRTRGGSEAFFGQGTRLTVV.

The V call is TRBV6-1, the J call TRBJ1-5, with TRBD1 identical over 8 bases. There are 15 residues in the CDR3. Germline loops: CDR1 MNHNS, CDR2 SASEGT. V was pared by 3 bases and J by 0 bases, with 1 base of the junction left unmatched. In nucleotides, the CDR3 is TGTGCCAGCAGTGACAGGGGGCATAGCAATCAGCCCCAGCATTTT. Translating gives CASSDRGHSNQPQHF.

The chain couples TRBV15 to TRBJ1-5, with TRBD1 as a possible D gene (6 bases). V was pared by 8 bases and J by 1 base, with 18 bases between. The CDR3 has 16 amino acids. Looked up from germline, CDR1 is LNHNV and CDR2 is YYDKDF (reference sequence). The CDR3 nucleotides read TGTGCCACCGGCCGCAGGGGAGATCGGAGCAATCAGCCCCAGCATTTT. Translated, it gives CATGRRGDRSNQPQHF. Drawing the rest from reference TRBV15 and TRBJ1-5, the complete variable domain is DAMVIQNPRYQVTQFGKPVTLSCSQTLNHNVMYWYQQKSSQAPKLLFHYYDKDFNNEADTPDNFQSRRPNTSFCFLDIRSPGLGDTAMYLCATGRRGDRSNQPQHFGDGTRLSIL.

V usage is TRBV6-6 and J usage is TRBJ1-1; 7 bases agree with TRBD1. Germline CDR1 reads MNHNY; CDR2 reads SVGAGI (reference sequence). V lost 5 bases, J lost 0 bases, and 9 bases stayed unmatched. The CDR3 loop spans 16 amino acids. CDR3 sequence (DNA): TGTGCCAGCAGTCGGTTAAGGACAGGCATGAACACTGAAGCTTTCTTT. Residues: CASSRLRTGMNTEAFF.

The genes are TRBV2 and TRBJ2-3, with 11 nucleotides matching TRBD2. The germline CDR1 and CDR2 sequences are SNHLY and FYNNEI. This CDR3 contains 16 residues. The junction had 8 bases not matched to a gene; V was cut back by 5 bases and J by 4 bases. The DNA of the CDR3 is TGTGCCAGCAGTTGGGCTAGCGGGAGGTGGTCAGATACGCAGTATTTT. Its protein is CASSWASGRWSDTQYF.

The rearrangement uses TRBV27 and TRBJ1-6, with D perhaps matching TRBD1 (6 bases). Germline V CDR1 and CDR2: MNHEY, SMNVEV (reference sequence). Trimming left V 7 bases short and J 8 bases short, with 15 bases between. The CDR3 has 14 residues. CDR3 in DNA: TGTGCCAGCACTCGGGGGGGGGCTGATTCACCCCTCCACTTT. Protein product: CASTRGGADSPLHF.

The V and J genes are TRBV19 and TRBJ1-5; TRBD1 matches at 7 bases. Trimming removed 4 bases from V and 5 bases from J; junction bases left unmatched: 8. The CDR3 runs 15 residues. Per germline, CDR1 LNHDA and CDR2 SQIVND (reference sequence). The CDR3 bases are TGTGCCAGTAGTACTCCGGGACAGCGATATCAGCCCCAGCATTTT. Residues: CASSTPGQRYQPQHF.

The chain is built from TRBV6-1 and TRBJ2-1; maybe TRBD2 (7 bases). V was cut by 6 bases and J by 1 base, with 13 bases left in between. Germline loops: CDR1 MNHNS, CDR2 SASEGT. CDR3 size: 15 residues. CDR3 protein: CASSVAGASYNEQFF. CDR3 coding DNA: TGTGCCAGCAGCGTGGCGGGGGCTTCCTACAATGAGCAGTTCTTC.

This clone has just a few counts. The V gene is TRBV4-3, the J gene TRBJ2-4; D gene unclear. There are 16 residues in the CDR3. The germline CDR1 and CDR2 sequences are LGHNA and YSLEER. V was clipped by 3 bases and J by 0 bases, with 12 bases between them. DNA of the CDR3: TGCGCCAGCAGCCACTACCAGGCGCTAGCCAAAAACATTCAGTACTTC. Its protein is CASSHYQALAKNIQYF.